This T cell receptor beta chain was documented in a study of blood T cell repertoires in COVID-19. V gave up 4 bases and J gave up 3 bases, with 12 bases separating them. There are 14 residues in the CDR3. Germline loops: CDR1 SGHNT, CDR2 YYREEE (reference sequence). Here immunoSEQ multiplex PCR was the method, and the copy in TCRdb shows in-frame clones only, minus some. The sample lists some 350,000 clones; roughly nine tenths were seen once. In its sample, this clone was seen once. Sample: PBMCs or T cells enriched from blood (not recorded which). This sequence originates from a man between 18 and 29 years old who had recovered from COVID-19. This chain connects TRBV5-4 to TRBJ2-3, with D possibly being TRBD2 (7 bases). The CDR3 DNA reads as TGTGCCAGCAGCAAGGGGGGGCCTACAGATACGCAGTATTTT. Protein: CASSKGGPTDTQYF.